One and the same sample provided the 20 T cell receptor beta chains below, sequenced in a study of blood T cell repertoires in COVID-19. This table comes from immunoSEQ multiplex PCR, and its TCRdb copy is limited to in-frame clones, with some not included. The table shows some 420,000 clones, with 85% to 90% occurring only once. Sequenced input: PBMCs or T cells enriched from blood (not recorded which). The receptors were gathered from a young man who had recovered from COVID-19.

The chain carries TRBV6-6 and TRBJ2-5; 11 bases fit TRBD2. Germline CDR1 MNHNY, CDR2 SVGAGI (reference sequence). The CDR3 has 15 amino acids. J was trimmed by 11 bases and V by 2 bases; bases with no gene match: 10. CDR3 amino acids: CASSYRALAGVYQYF. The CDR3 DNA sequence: TGTGCCAGCAGTTACCGTGCACTAGCGGGAGTCTATCAGTACTTC.

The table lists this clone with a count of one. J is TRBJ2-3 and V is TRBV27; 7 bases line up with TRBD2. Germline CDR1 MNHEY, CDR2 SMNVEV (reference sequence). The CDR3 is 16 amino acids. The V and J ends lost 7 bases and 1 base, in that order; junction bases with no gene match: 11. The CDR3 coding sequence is TGTGCCAGCACCAGAGGGGCTAGCGGAGGCACAGATACGCAGTATTTT. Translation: CASTRGASGGTDTQYF.

CDR3 sequence reads: CASRRGEANTGELFF. CDR3 in DNA: TGTGCCAGCAGGAGAGGAGAGGCGAACACCGGGGAGCTGTTTTTT. The chain employs TRBV2 and TRBJ2-2, with D unclear. This CDR3 is 15 amino acids long. Trimming cost V 6 bases and J 0 bases, with 11 bases left between them. Germline CDR1 is SNHLY and CDR2 is FYNNEI.

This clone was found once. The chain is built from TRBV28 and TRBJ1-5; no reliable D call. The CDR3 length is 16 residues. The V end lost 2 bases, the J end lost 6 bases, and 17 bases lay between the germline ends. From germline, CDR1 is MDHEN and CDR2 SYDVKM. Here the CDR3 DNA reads TGTGCCAGCAGTTTACCGCTGTCAACCTACAGTCAGCCCCAGCATTTT. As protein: CASSLPLSTYSQPQHF.

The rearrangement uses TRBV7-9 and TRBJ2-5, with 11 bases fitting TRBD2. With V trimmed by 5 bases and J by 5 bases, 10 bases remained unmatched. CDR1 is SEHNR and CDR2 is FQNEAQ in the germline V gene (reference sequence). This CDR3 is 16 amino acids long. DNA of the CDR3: TGTGCCAGCAGCCCAACGGATTTAGCGGGAGGGGAGACCCAGTACTTC. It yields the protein CASSPTDLAGGETQYF.

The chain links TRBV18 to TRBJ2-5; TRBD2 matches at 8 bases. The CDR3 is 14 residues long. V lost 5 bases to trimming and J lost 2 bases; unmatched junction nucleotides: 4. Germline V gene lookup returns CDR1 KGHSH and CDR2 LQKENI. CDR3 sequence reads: CASSGLADQETQYF. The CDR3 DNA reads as TGTGCCAGCTCAGGACTAGCCGATCAAGAGACCCAGTACTTC.

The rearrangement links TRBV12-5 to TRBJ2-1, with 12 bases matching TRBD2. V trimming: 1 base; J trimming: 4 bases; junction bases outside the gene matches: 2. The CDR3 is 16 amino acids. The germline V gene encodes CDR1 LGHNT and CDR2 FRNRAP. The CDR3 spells CASGLGLAGAYNEQFF. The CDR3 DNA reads TGTGCTAGTGGTTTGGGACTAGCGGGAGCTTACAATGAGCAGTTCTTC.

In DNA, the CDR3 is TGTGCCAGCAGTTTCACTAGCGGGAGGGGTCTGGCAAATGAGCAGTTCTTC. This translates into CASSFTSGRGLANEQFF. This chain connects TRBV28 to TRBJ2-1; 13 bases line up with TRBD2. Germline assignment: CDR1 MDHEN and CDR2 SYDVKM. This CDR3 is built from 17 residues. Trimming took 3 bases from V and 7 from J; bases not matched to a gene: 9.

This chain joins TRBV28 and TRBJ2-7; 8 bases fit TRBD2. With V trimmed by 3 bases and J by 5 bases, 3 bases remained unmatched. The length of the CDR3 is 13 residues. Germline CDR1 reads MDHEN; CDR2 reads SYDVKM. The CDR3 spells CASSFGGRNEQYF. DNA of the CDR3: TGTGCCAGCAGTTTTGGCGGGAGGAACGAGCAGTACTTC.

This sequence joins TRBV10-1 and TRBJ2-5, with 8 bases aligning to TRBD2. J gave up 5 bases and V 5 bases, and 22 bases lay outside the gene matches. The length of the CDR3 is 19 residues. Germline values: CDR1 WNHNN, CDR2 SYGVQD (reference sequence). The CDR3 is CASSTTLGPSGWKGETQYF. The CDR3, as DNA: TGCGCCAGCAGTACAACGCTGGGTCCTAGCGGGTGGAAGGGTGAGACCCAGTACTTC.

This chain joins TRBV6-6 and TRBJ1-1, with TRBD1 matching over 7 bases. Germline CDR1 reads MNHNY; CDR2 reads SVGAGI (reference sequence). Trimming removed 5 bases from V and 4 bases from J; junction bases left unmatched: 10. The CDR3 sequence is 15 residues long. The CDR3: CASSPTGDRVTEAFF. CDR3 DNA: TGTGCCAGCAGTCCTACAGGGGACCGAGTCACTGAAGCTTTCTTT.

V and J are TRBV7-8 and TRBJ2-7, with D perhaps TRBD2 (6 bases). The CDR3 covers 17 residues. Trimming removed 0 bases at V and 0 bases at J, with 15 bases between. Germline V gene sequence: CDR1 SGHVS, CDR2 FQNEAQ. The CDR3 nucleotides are TGTGCCAGCAGCTTAGCTTTCGGCGGAGGGAGCTCCTACGAGCAGTACTTC. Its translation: CASSLAFGGGSSYEQYF.

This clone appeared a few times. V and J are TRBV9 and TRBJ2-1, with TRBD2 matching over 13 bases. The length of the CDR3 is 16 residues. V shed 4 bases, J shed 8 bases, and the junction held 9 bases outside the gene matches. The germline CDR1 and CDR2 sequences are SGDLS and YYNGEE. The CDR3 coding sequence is TGTGCCAGCAGCTCAGGACTAGCGGGAGTTATGTATGAGCAGTTCTTC. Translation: CASSSGLAGVMYEQFF.

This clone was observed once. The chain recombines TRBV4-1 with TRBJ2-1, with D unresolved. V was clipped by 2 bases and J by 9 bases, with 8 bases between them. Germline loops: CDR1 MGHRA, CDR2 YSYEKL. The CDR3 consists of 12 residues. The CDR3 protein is CASSQLTSEQFF. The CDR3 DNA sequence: TGCGCCAGCAGCCAACTTACTTCTGAGCAGTTCTTC.

The CDR3 coding sequence is TGCAGTGCTTGGCTTATGGAGACCCAGTACTTC. Residues: CSAWLMETQYF. V and J are TRBV20-1 and TRBJ2-5, with D hard to call. The CDR3 totals 11 residues. Germline V lookup: CDR1 DFQATT, CDR2 SNEGSKA (reference sequence). The V gene lost 5 bases and the J gene lost 5 bases, with 9 bases spanning the gap.

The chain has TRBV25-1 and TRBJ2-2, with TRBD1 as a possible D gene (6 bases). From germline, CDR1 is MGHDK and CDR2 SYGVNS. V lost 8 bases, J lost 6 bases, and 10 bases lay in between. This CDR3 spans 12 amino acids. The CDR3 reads CASPNRAGELFF. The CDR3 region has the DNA TGTGCCAGCCCAAACAGGGCCGGGGAGCTGTTTTTT.

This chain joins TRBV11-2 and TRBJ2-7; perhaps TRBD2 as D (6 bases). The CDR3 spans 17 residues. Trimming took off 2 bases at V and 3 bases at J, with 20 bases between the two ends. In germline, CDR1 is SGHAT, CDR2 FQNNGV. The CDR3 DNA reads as TGTGCCAGCAGCTTAAATAGCGGATCCCTCTCGATCTACGAGCAGTACTTC. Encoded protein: CASSLNSGSLSIYEQYF.

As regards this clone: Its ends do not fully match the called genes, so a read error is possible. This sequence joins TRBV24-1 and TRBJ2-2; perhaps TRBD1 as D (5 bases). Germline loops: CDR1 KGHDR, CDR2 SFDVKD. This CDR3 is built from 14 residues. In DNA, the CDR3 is TGTGCCGCCAGTGATTCAGGGTTTTCCGGGGAGCTGTTTTTT. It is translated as CAASDSGFSGELFF.

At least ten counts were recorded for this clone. CDR3 sequence: CASSQWRMETQYF. The CDR3 DNA reads TGCGCCAGCAGCCAATGGAGAATGGAGACCCAGTACTTC. The chain is built from TRBV4-1 and TRBJ2-5, with D hard to call. The V end was cut by 2 bases, the J end by 5 bases, with 9 bases between. The CDR3 totals 13 residues. Germline values: CDR1 MGHRA, CDR2 YSYEKL.

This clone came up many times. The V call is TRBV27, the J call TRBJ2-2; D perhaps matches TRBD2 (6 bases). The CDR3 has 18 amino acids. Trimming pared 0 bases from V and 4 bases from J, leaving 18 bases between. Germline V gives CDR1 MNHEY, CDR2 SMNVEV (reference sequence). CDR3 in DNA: TGTGCCAGCAGTTTATCTTTCCGGCTAGCGAAGATCACCGGGGAGCTGTTTTTT. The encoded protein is CASSLSFRLAKITGELFF.